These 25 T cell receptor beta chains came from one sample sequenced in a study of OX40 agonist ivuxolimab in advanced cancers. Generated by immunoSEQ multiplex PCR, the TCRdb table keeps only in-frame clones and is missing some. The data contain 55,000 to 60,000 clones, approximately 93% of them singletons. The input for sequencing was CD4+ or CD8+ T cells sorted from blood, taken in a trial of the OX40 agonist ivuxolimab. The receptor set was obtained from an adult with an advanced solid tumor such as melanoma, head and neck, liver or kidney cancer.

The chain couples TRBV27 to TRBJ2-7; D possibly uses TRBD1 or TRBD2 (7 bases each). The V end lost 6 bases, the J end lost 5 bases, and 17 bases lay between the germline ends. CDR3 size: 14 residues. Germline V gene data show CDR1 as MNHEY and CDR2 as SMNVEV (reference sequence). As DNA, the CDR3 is TGTGCCAGCAGCACTGACAGGGAGGGGAACGAGCAGTACTTC. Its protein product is CASSTDREGNEQYF.

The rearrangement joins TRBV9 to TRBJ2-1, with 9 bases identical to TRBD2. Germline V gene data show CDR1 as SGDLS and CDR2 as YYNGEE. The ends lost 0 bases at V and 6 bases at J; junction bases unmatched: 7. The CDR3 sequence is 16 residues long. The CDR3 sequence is CASSVVPLGLANEQFF. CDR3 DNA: TGTGCCAGCAGCGTAGTCCCCCTGGGACTAGCCAATGAGCAGTTCTTC. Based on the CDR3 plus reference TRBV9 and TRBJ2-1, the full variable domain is DSGVTQTPKHLITATGQRVTLRCSPRSGDLSVYWYQQSLDQGLQFLIQYYNGEERAKGNILERFSAQQFPDLHSELNLSSLELGDSALYFCASSVVPLGLANEQFFGPGTRLTVL.

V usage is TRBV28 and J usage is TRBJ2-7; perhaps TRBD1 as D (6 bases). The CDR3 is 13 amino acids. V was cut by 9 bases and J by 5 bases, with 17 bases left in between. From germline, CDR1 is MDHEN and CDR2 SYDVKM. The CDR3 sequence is CASGPGHTHEQYF. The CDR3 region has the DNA TGTGCCAGTGGACCGGGACACACACACGAGCAGTACTTC.

CDR3 nucleotide sequence: TGTGCCAGTAGTATCGGACTAGCGGTCTACGAGCAGTACTTC. Amino acid sequence: CASSIGLAVYEQYF. The chain combines TRBV19 with TRBJ2-7, with TRBD2 matching 10 bases. V lost 3 bases, J lost 3 bases, and 2 bases stayed unmatched. The CDR3 sequence is 14 residues long. Germline V gene data show CDR1 as LNHDA and CDR2 as SQIVND (reference sequence).

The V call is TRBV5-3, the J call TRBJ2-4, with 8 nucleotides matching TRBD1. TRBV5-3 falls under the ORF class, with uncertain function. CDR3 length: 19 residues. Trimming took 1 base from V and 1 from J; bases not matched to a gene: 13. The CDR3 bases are TGTGCCAGAAGCTTGTGGGGACAGGTCGGGGTAAGGGCCAAAAACATTCAGTACTTC. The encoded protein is CARSLWGQVGVRAKNIQYF.

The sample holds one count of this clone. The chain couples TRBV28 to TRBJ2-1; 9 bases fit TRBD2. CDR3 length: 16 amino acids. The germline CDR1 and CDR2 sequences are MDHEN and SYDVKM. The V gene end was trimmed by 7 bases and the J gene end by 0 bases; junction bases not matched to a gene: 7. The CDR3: CASKRLAERSYNEQFF. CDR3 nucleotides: TGTGCCAGCAAGAGACTAGCGGAACGCTCCTACAATGAGCAGTTCTTC.

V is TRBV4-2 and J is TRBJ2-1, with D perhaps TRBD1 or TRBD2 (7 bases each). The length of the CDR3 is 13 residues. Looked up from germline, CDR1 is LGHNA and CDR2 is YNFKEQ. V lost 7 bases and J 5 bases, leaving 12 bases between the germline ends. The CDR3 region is CASTRGGDNEQFF. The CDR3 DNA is TGTGCCAGCACCAGGGGGGGGGACAATGAGCAGTTCTTC.

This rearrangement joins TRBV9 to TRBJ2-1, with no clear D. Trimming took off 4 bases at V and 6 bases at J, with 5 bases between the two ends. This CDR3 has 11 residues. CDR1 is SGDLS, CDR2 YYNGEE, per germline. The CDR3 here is CASSLANEQFF. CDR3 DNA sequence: TGTGCCAGCAGCTTAGCCAATGAGCAGTTCTTC. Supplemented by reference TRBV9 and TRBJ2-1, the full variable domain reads DSGVTQTPKHLITATGQRVTLRCSPRSGDLSVYWYQQSLDQGLQFLIQYYNGEERAKGNILERFSAQQFPDLHSELNLSSLELGDSALYFCASSLANEQFFGPGTRLTVL.

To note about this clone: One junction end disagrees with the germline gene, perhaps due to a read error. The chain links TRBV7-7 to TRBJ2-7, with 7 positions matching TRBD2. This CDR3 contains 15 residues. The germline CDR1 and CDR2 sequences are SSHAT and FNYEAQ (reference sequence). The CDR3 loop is CASSPLSGTSYEQYF. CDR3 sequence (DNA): TGTGCTAGCAGCCCTCTCAGCGGGACCTCCTACGAGCAGTACTTC.

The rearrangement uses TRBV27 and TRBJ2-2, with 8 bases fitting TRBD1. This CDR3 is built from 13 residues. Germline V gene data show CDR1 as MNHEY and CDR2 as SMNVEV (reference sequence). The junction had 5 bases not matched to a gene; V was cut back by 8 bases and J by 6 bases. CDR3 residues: CASGLQGAGELFF. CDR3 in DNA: TGTGCCAGCGGATTACAGGGGGCCGGGGAGCTGTTTTTT.

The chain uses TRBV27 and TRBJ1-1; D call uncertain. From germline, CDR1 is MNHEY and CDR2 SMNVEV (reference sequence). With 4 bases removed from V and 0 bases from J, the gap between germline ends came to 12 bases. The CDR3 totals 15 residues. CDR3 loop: CASSSYSELNTEAFF. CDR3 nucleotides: TGTGCCAGCAGTTCCTATAGTGAACTGAACACTGAAGCTTTCTTT.

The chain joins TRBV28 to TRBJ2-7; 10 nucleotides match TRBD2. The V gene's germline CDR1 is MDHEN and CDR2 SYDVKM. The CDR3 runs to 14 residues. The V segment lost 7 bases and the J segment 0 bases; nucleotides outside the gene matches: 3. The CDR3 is CASTGLAHSYEQYF. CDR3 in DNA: TGTGCCAGCACGGGACTAGCGCACTCCTACGAGCAGTACTTC.

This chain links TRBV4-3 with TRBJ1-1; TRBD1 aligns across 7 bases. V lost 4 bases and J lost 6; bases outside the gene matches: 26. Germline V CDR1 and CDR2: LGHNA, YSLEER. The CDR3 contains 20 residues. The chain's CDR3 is CASSPFPIYRGGGSLSEAFF. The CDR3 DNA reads TGCGCCAGCAGCCCCTTTCCTATCTACAGGGGAGGGGGATCTTTATCTGAAGCTTTCTTT.

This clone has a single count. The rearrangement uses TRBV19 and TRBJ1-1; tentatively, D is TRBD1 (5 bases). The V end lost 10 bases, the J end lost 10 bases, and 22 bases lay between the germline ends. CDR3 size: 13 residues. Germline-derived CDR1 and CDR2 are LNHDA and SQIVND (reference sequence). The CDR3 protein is CATKGSGTEGAFF. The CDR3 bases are TGTGCCACTAAAGGGTCTGGGACGGAAGGAGCTTTCTTT.

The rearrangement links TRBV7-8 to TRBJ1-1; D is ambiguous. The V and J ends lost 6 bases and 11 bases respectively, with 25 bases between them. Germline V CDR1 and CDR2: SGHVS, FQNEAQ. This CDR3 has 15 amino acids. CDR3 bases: TGTGCCAGCAGTCTAACCGAGACTTCGGCTGACGGGGCTTTCTTT. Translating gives CASSLTETSADGAFF.

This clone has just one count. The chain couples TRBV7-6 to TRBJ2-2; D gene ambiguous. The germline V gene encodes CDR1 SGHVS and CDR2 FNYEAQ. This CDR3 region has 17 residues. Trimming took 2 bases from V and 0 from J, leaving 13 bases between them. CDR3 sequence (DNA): TGTGCCAGCAGCTTAAGATTAACTACGGCGAACACCGGGGAGCTGTTTTTT. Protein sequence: CASSLRLTTANTGELFF.

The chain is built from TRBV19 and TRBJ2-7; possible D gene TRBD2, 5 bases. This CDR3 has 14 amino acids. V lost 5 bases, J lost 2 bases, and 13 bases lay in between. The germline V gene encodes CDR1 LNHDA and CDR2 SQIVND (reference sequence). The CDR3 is CASSGGLGTYEQYF. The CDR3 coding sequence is TGTGCCAGTAGTGGCGGACTGGGTACCTACGAGCAGTACTTC.

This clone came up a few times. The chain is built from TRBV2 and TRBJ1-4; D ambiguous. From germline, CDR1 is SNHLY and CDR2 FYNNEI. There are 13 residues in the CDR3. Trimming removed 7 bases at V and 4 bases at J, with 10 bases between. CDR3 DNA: TGTGCCAGCAAGGGCAGAGTTAATGAAAAACTGTTTTTT. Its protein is CASKGRVNEKLFF.

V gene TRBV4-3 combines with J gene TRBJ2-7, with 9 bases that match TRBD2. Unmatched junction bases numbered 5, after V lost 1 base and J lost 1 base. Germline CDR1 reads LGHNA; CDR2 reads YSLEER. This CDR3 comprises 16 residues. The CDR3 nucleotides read TGCGCCAGCAGCCAAGTCACTAGCGGGCCTTCCTACGAGCAGTACTTC. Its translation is CASSQVTSGPSYEQYF.

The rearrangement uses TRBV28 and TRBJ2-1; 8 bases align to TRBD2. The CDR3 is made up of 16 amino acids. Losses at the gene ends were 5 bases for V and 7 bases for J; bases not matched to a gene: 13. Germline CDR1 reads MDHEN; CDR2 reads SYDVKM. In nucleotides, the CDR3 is TGTGCCAGCAGTCGATTTACCGAGCGGGAGAAGAATGAGCAGTTCTTC. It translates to CASSRFTEREKNEQFF.

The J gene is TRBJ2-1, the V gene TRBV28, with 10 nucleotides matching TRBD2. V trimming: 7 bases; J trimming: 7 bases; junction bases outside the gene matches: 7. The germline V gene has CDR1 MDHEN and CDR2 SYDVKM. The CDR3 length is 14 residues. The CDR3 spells CASKGLAGENEQFF. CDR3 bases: TGTGCCAGCAAGGGGCTAGCGGGAGAGAATGAGCAGTTCTTC.

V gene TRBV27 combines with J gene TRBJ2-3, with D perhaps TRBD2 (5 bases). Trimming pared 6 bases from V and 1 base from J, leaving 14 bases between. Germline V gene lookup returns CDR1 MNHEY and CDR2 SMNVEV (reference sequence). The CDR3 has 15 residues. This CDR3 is CASSPGYPGTDTQYF. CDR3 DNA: TGTGCCAGCAGCCCGGGGTACCCAGGCACAGATACGCAGTATTTT.

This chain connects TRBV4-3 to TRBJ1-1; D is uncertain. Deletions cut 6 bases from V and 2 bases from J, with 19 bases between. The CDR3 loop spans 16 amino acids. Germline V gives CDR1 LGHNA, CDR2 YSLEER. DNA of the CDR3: TGCGCCAGCAGGGTGGGTGAAAGACATCTTAACACTGAAGCTTTCTTT. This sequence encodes CASRVGERHLNTEAFF.

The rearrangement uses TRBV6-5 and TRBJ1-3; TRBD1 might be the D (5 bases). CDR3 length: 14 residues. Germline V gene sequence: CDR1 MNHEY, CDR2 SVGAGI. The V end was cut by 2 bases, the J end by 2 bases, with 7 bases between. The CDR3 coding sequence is TGTGCCAGCAGTTACGGGGGTGCTGGAAACACCATATATTTT. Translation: CASSYGGAGNTIYF.

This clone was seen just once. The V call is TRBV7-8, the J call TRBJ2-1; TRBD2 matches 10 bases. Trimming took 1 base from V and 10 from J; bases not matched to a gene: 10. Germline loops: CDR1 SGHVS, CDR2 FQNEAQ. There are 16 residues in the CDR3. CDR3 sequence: CASSLDPSGRGVEQFF. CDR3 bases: TGTGCCAGCAGCTTAGATCCTAGCGGGAGAGGGGTAGAGCAGTTCTTC.